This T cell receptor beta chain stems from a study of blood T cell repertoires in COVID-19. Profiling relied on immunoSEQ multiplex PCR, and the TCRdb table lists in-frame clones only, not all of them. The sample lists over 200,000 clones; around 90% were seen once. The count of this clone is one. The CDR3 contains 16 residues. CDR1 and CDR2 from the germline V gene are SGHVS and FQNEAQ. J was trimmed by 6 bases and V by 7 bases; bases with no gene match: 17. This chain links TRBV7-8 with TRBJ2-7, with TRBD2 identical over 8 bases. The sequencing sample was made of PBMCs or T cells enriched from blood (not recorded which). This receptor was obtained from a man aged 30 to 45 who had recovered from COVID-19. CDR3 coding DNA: TGTGCCAGCAACTACGGGCCCGGAGCGGGAGTAGGCGAGCAGTACTTC. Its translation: CASNYGPGAGVGEQYF.